These 22 T cell receptor beta chains came from one sample sequenced in a study of shared clonotypes between healthy human individuals. Naive CD8 cells comprised CD45RO-negative, CCR7-positively selected cells, excluding terminally differentiated effector memory CD45RA+ cells. The protocol was immunoSEQ multiplex PCR, while the TCRdb copy is restricted to in-frame clones and leaves out a portion. The data show more than 2 million clones, 90% to 95% seen once. The sample was naive CD8+ T cells from PBMCs. The receptors come from a man in his late teens or twenties in good health. Some clones in this sample may be carry-over from other donors' samples.

CDR3 loop: CASSSTGTTYEQYF. CDR3 in DNA: TGTGCCAGCAGCTCGACAGGTACTACCTACGAGCAGTACTTC. The V and J genes are TRBV11-2 and TRBJ2-7; possible D gene TRBD1, 6 bases. This CDR3 is 14 amino acids long. The germline V gene has CDR1 SGHAT and CDR2 FQNNGV. Trimming cost V 4 bases and J 2 bases, with 12 bases left between them.

The chain recombines TRBV29-1 with TRBJ1-6, with D uncertain. The CDR3 runs 16 residues. In germline, CDR1 is SQVTM, CDR2 ANQGSEA. Trimming removed 3 bases from V and 0 bases from J, with 12 bases in between. The CDR3 reads CSVDSPRSSYNSPLHF. The CDR3 DNA is TGCAGCGTTGACAGTCCCAGGAGCTCCTATAATTCACCCCTCCACTTT.

The V and J genes are TRBV19 and TRBJ1-1, with 8 bases that match TRBD1. Germline CDR1 reads LNHDA; CDR2 reads SQIVND (reference sequence). The junction had 9 bases not matched to a gene; V was cut back by 4 bases and J by 5 bases. The CDR3 extends over 15 amino acids. CDR3 sequence: CASSTRQGARTEAFF. The CDR3 DNA sequence: TGTGCCAGTAGTACCAGGCAGGGGGCAAGGACTGAAGCTTTCTTT.

The chain uses TRBV7-9 and TRBJ1-3; a possible D gene is TRBD1 (5 bases). V dropped 9 bases and J dropped 1 base, with 16 bases sitting between them. The CDR3 spans 15 residues. The germline gives CDR1 SEHNR, CDR2 FQNEAQ (reference sequence). The DNA of the CDR3 is TGTGCCAGTGAGTGGGGCCACCTTTCTGGAAACACCATATATTTT. Translating gives CASEWGHLSGNTIYF.

V and J are TRBV7-9 and TRBJ2-1; 8 bases match TRBD1. Trimming removed 2 bases from V and 4 bases from J; junction bases left unmatched: 4. In germline, CDR1 is SEHNR, CDR2 FQNEAQ (reference sequence). The CDR3 covers 15 residues. CDR3 protein: CASSLQQGGYNEQFF. The CDR3 region has the DNA TGTGCCAGCAGCTTACAACAGGGGGGATACAATGAGCAGTTCTTC. The full variable domain, with the rest looked up from reference TRBV7-9 and TRBJ2-1, is DTGVSQNPRHKITKRGQNVTFRCDPISEHNRLYWYRQTLGQGPEFLTYFQNEAQLEKSRLLSDRFSAERPKGSFSTLEIQRTEQGDSAMYLCASSLQQGGYNEQFFGPGTRLTVL.

This clone was observed once. The V call is TRBV9, the J call TRBJ2-3, with 8 bases lining up with TRBD1. Germline CDR1 reads SGDLS; CDR2 reads YYNGEE. CDR3 length: 14 residues. The ends lost 8 bases at V and 6 bases at J; junction bases unmatched: 11. Here the CDR3 DNA reads TGTGCCAGTAGCCCAGGGGGCGCTTGGGATACGCAGTATTTT. Translated: CASSPGGAWDTQYF.

V gene TRBV7-6 combines with J gene TRBJ1-1; no clear D gene. V dropped 2 bases and J dropped 8 bases, with 9 bases sitting between them. The CDR3 has 12 residues. Germline loops: CDR1 SGHVS, CDR2 FNYEAQ. CDR3 residues: CASSLLSGEAFF. CDR3 bases: TGTGCCAGCAGCTTACTGTCGGGGGAAGCTTTCTTT.

The chain links TRBV27 to TRBJ1-2; 8 nucleotides line up with TRBD1. This CDR3 is built from 15 residues. V was clipped by 0 bases and J by 2 bases; unmatched bases: 2. The germline gives CDR1 MNHEY, CDR2 SMNVEV (reference sequence). CDR3 nucleotides: TGTGCCAGCAGTTTATCGGGACAGGTCAACTATGGCTACACCTTC. It codes for CASSLSGQVNYGYTF.

The chain carries TRBV27 and TRBJ2-2; D is ambiguous. V was shortened by 4 bases and J by 4 bases, with 10 bases between the two germline ends. Germline loops: CDR1 MNHEY, CDR2 SMNVEV (reference sequence). This CDR3 has 14 residues. CDR3 protein: CASSYRLGTGELFF. The CDR3 DNA sequence: TGTGCCAGCAGTTATCGACTCGGCACCGGGGAGCTGTTTTTT.

This clone appeared a few times. The V gene is TRBV18, the J gene TRBJ1-3; D unresolved. From germline, CDR1 is KGHSH and CDR2 LQKENI. V was pared by 6 bases and J by 8 bases, with 14 bases between. The CDR3 has 13 residues. The chain's CDR3 is CASSDGPGDTIYF. As DNA, the CDR3 is TGTGCCAGCTCCGACGGCCCGGGAGACACCATATATTTT.

For the CDR3, the DNA is TGTGCCAGCAGTTCGTATACAGGGTACGAGCAGTACTTC. Its protein product is CASSSYTGYEQYF. The chain uses TRBV27 and TRBJ2-7; D possibly corresponds to TRBD1 (6 bases). Trimming took 4 bases from V and 4 from J, leaving 11 bases between them. This CDR3 spans 13 amino acids. Germline CDR1 MNHEY, CDR2 SMNVEV (reference sequence).

This clone has a single count. The rearrangement links TRBV6-1 to TRBJ1-2; 12 positions match TRBD1. Germline V CDR1 and CDR2: MNHNS, SASEGT. With V trimmed by 6 bases and J by 7 bases, 6 bases remained unmatched. This CDR3 is 14 amino acids long. The CDR3 bases are TGTGCCAGCAGAGTGGGACAGGGGGCGACTGGCTACACCTTC. Translation: CASRVGQGATGYTF.

The chain couples TRBV4-1 to TRBJ2-1; D possibly corresponds to TRBD2 (5 bases). CDR1 is MGHRA, CDR2 YSYEKL, per germline. The V end lost 0 bases, the J end lost 4 bases, and 16 bases lay between the germline ends. This CDR3 spans 17 amino acids. The CDR3 DNA reads TGCGCCAGCAGCCAAGATCTTAGCGCGACAATATACAATGAGCAGTTCTTC. It codes for CASSQDLSATIYNEQFF.

In regard to this clone: The germline gene is not matched at one end of the junction; a read error may be the cause. The V gene is TRBV7-9, the J gene TRBJ1-1; no firm D call. The CDR3 covers 15 residues. Germline lookup yields CDR1 SEHNR and CDR2 FQNEAQ (reference sequence). As DNA, the CDR3 is TGTGCCAGCAGCTTAGGCTACGGAGAGAACACTGAAGTTTTCTTT. Its translation: CASSLGYGENTEVFF.

On this clone itself: Different DNA sequences within this sample yield the same CDR3. V gene TRBV19 combines with J gene TRBJ2-1; D may be TRBD1 or TRBD2 (5 bases each). The V gene lost 7 bases and the J gene lost 4 bases, with 8 bases spanning the gap. Germline loops: CDR1 LNHDA, CDR2 SQIVND (reference sequence). The CDR3 has 12 amino acids. The chain's CDR3 is CASTGTYNEQFF. The CDR3 DNA follows: TGTGCCAGTACCGGGACGTACAATGAGCAGTTCTTC.

The chain is built from TRBV25-1 and TRBJ1-5; 10 bases line up with TRBD1. CDR3 length: 14 residues. With V trimmed by 4 bases and J by 7 bases, 4 bases remained unmatched. Germline V CDR1 and CDR2: MGHDK, SYGVNS. The CDR3 DNA sequence: TGTGCCAGCAGTGTGGGACAGGGGAAGCAGCCCCAGCATTTT. This sequence encodes CASSVGQGKQPQHF.

The chain couples TRBV28 to TRBJ2-7; 10 bases agree with TRBD1. Germline V CDR1 and CDR2: MDHEN, SYDVKM. The CDR3 spans 16 residues. Trimming took 5 bases from V and 3 from J; bases not matched to a gene: 10. CDR3 bases: TGTGCCAGCAGTCCATTAGGACAGGGGGTTAACTACGAGCAGTACTTC. It codes for CASSPLGQGVNYEQYF.

V and J are TRBV4-1 and TRBJ2-3; 7 nucleotides line up with TRBD2. V dropped 1 base and J dropped 1; count of bases not matched to a gene: 8. The CDR3 has 17 amino acids. Per germline, CDR1 MGHRA and CDR2 YSYEKL. This CDR3 reads CASSQVNRLAGTDTQYF. The CDR3 nucleotides read TGCGCCAGCAGCCAAGTCAATAGGCTAGCGGGCACAGATACGCAGTATTTT.

This chain links TRBV19 with TRBJ2-7; 7 bases map to TRBD1. V was pared by 3 bases and J by 0 bases, with 5 bases of the junction left unmatched. The CDR3 is 15 amino acids. Per germline, CDR1 LNHDA and CDR2 SQIVND (reference sequence). CDR3 region: CASSISTGRSYEQYF. Written as DNA, the CDR3 is TGTGCCAGTAGTATTTCGACAGGGCGCTCCTACGAGCAGTACTTC.

This rearrangement joins TRBV7-3 to TRBJ2-4; D possibly uses TRBD1 or TRBD2 (5 bases each). Germline assignment: CDR1 SGHTA and CDR2 FQGTGA. The CDR3 is 14 residues long. The V gene lost 4 bases and the J gene lost 7 bases, with 14 bases spanning the gap. The chain's CDR3 is CASSSSRDPNIQYF. CDR3 in DNA: TGTGCCAGCAGCTCCAGCCGGGACCCCAACATTCAGTACTTC.

In this sample, this clone turned up once. V and J are TRBV28 and TRBJ2-3; D perhaps matches TRBD2 (5 bases). This CDR3 spans 14 amino acids. V was clipped by 6 bases and J by 2 bases, with 12 bases between them. Looked up from germline, CDR1 is MDHEN and CDR2 is SYDVKM. The CDR3 is CASSPPRVTDTQYF. CDR3 nucleotide sequence: TGTGCCAGCAGCCCCCCGAGGGTCACAGATACGCAGTATTTT.

The gene calls are TRBV7-6 and TRBJ2-7; 7 bases agree with TRBD2. Germline V gene sequence: CDR1 SGHVS, CDR2 FNYEAQ. The CDR3 runs to 14 residues. V was pared by 4 bases and J by 3 bases, with 6 bases of the junction left unmatched. The DNA for the CDR3 is TGTGCCAGCAGCTCAAGGACGGGGGGCTACGAGCAGTACTTC. Its translation is CASSSRTGGYEQYF. Using reference TRBV7-6 and TRBJ2-7 for the parts outside the CDR3, the full variable domain is GAGVSQSPRYKVTKRGQDVALRCDPISGHVSLYWYRQALGQGPEFLTYFNYEAQQDKSGLPNDRFSAERPEGSISTLTIQRTEQRDSAMYRCASSSRTGGYEQYFGPGTRLTVT.